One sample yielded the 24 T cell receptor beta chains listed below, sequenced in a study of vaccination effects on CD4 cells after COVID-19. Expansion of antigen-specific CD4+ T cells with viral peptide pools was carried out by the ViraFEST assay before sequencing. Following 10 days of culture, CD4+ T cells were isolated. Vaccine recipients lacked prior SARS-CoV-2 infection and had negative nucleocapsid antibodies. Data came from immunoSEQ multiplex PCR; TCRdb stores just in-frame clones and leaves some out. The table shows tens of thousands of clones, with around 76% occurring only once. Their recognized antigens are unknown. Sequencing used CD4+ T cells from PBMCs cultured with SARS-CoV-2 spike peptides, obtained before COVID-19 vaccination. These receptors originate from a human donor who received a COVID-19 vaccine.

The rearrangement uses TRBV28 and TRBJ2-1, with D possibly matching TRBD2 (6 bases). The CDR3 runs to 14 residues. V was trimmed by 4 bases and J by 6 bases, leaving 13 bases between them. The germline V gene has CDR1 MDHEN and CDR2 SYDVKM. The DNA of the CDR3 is TGTGCCAGCAGTTGGGTACTGGGAGGCAATGAGCAGTTCTTC. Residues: CASSWVLGGNEQFF. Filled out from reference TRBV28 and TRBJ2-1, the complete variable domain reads DVKVTQSSRYLVKRTGEKVFLECVQDMDHENMFWYRQDPGLGLRLIYFSYDVKMKEKGDIPEGYSVSREKKERFSLILESASTNQTSMYLCASSWVLGGNEQFFGPGTRLTVL.

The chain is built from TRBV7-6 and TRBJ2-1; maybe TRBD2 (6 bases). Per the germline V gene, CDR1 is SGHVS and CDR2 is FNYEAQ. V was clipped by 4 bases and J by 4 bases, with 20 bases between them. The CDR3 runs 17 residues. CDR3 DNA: TGTGCCAGCAGCTCACCTCCCTCGGGGGTCCCATACAATGAGCAGTTCTTC. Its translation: CASSSPPSGVPYNEQFF.

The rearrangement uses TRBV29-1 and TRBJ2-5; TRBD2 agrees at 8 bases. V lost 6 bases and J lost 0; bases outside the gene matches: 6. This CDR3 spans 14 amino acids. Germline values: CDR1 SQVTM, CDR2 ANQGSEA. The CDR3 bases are TGCAGCGTCAAACCGACTAGCGACCAAGAGACCCAGTACTTC. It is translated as CSVKPTSDQETQYF.

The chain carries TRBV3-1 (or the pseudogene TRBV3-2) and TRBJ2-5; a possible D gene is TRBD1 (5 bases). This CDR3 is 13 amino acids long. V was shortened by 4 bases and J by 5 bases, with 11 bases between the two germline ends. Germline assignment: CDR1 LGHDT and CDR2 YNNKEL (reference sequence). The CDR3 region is CASSRAGKETQYF. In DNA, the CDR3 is TGTGCCAGCAGCCGGGCAGGGAAGGAGACCCAGTACTTC.

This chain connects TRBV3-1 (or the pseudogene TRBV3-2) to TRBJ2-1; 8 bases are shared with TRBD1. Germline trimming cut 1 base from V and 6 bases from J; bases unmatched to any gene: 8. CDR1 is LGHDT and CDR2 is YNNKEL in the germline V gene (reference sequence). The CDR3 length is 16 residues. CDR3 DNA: TGTGCCAGCAGCCAAGGGGACAGGTTTTATCCCAATGAGCAGTTCTTC. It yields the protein CASSQGDRFYPNEQFF.

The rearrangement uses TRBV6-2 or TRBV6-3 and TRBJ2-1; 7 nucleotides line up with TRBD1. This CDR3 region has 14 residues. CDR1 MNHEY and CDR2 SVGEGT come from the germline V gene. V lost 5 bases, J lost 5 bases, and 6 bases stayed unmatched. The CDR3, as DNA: TGTGCCAGCAGTCCCTGGACAGGCGACAATGAGCAGTTCTTC. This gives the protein CASSPWTGDNEQFF.

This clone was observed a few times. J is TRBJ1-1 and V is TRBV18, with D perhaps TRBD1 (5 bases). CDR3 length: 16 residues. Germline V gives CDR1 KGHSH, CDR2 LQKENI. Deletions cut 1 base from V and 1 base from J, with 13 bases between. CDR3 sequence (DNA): TGTGCCAGCTCACCACTTGAAGGGGCAGGGAACACTGAAGCTTTCTTT. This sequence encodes CASSPLEGAGNTEAFF.

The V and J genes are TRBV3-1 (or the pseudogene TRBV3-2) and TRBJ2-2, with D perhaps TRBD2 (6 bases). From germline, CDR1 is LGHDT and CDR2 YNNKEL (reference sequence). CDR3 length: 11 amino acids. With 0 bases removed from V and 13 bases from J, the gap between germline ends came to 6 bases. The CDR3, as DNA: TGTGCCAGCAGCCAAGAGGGAGGGCTGTTTTTT. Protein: CASSQEGGLFF.

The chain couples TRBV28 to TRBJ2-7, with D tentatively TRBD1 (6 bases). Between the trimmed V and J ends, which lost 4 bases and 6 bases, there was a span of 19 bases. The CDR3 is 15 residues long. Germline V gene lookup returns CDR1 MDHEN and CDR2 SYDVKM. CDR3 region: CASSSTGTKAGEQYV. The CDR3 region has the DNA TGTGCCAGCAGTTCCACCGGGACAAAAGCAGGCGAGCAGTACGTC.

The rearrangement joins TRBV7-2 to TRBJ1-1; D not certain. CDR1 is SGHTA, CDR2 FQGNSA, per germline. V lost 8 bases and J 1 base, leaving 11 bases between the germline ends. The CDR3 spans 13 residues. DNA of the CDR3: TGTGCCAGCCTTGGGCAGAGGAACACTGAAGCTTTCTTT. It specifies CASLGQRNTEAFF.

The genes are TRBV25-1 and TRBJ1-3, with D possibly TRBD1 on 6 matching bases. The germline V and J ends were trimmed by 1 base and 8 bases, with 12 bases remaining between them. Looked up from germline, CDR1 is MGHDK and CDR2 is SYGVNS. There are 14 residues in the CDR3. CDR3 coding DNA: TGTGCCAGCAGTGAATGGGCAGGGGTAGACACCATATATTTT. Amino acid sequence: CASSEWAGVDTIYF.

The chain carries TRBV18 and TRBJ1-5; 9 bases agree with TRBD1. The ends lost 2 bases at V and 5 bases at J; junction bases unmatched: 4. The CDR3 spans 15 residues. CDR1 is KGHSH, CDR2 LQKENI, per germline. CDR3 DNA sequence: TGTGCCAGCTCACCAGGGACAGGGATTGATCAGCCCCAGCATTTT. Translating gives CASSPGTGIDQPQHF.

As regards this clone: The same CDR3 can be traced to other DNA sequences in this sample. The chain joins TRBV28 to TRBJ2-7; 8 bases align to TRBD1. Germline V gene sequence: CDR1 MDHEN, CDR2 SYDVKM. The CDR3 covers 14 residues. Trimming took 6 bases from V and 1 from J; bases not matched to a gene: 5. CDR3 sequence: CASSPDRVSYEQYV. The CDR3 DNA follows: TGTGCCAGCAGCCCGGACAGGGTGTCCTACGAGCAGTACGTC.

The CDR3 protein is CASSVGGPTDTQYF. CDR3 coding DNA: TGTGCCAGCAGTGTAGGAGGGCCCACAGATACGCAGTATTTT. The chain links TRBV2 to TRBJ2-3, with D maybe TRBD2 (6 bases). There are 14 residues in the CDR3. The V gene lost 4 bases and the J gene lost 2 bases, with 10 bases spanning the gap. The V gene's germline CDR1 is SNHLY and CDR2 FYNNEI.

As DNA, the CDR3 is TGTGCCTGGAGTGTTCTGGCAAATGGCTACACCTTC. Translated, it gives CAWSVLANGYTF. The chain joins TRBV30 to TRBJ1-2; D is unresolved. Germline V CDR1 and CDR2: GTSNPN, SVGIG (reference sequence). CDR3 length: 12 amino acids. The V end lost 0 bases, the J end lost 6 bases, and 8 bases lay between the germline ends.

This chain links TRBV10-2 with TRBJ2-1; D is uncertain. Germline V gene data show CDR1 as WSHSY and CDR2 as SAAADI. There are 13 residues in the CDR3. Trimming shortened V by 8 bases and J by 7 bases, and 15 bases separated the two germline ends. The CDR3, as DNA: TGCGCCAGCCAGCTCACCTCTGGGAATGAGCAGTTCTTC. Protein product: CASQLTSGNEQFF.

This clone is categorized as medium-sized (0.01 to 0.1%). In nucleotides, the CDR3 is TGTGCCAGCAGTGAGATGGGACCGTCGGTGGTGGAGACCCAGTACTTC. Its translation is CASSEMGPSVVETQYF. This chain links TRBV6-1 with TRBJ2-5; the D gene could be TRBD1 or TRBD2 (5 bases each). CDR3 length: 16 amino acids. Between the trimmed V and J ends, which lost 3 bases and 5 bases, there was a span of 19 bases. The V gene's germline CDR1 is MNHNS and CDR2 SASEGT.

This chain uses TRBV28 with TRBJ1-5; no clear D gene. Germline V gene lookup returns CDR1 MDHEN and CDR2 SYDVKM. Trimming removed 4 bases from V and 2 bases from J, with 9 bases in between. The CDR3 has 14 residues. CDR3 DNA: TGTGCCAGCAGTTCGACCTTGGGCAATCAGCCCCAGCATTTT. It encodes CASSSTLGNQPQHF.

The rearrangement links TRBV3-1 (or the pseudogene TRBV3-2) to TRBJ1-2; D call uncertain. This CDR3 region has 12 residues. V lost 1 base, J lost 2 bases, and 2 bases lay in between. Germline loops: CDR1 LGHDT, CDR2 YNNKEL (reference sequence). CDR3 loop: CASSQVNYGYTF. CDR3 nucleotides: TGTGCCAGCAGCCAAGTGAACTATGGCTACACCTTC.

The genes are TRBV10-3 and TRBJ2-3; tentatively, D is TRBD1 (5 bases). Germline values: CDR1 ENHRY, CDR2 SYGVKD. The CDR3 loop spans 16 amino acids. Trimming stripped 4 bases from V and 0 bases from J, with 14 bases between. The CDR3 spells CAISVGGQTSTDTQYF. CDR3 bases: TGTGCCATCAGTGTTGGCGGACAAACTAGCACAGATACGCAGTATTTT.

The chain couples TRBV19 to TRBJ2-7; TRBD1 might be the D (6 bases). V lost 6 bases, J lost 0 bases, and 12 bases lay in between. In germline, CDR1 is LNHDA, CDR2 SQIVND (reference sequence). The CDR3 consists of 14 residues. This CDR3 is CASRSQDSSYEQYV. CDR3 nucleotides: TGTGCCAGTAGATCACAGGACAGCTCCTACGAGCAGTACGTC.

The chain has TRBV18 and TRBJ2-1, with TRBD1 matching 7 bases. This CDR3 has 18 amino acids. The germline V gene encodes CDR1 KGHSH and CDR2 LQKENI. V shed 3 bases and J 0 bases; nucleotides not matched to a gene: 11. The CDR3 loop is CASSPRPATGLSYNEQFF. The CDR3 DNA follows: TGTGCCAGCTCACCCCGACCCGCGACAGGGCTCTCCTACAATGAGCAGTTCTTC.

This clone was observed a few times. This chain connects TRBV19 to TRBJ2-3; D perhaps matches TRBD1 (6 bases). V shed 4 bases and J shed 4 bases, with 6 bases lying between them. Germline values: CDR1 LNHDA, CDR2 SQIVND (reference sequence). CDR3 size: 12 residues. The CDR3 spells CASSNRADTQYF. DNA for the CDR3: TGTGCCAGTAGTAACAGGGCAGATACGCAGTATTTT.

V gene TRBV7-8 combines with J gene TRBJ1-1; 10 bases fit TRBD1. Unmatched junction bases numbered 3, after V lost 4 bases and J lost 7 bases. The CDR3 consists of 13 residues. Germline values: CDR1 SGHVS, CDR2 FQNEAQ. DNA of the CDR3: TGTGCCAGCAGCTGGGGACAGGGGTTTGAAGCTTTCTTT. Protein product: CASSWGQGFEAFF.